This is a list of T cell receptor beta chains from one sample in a study of cytomegalovirus exposure and HLA in healthy donors. The assay was immunoSEQ multiplex PCR, and TCRdb's table has in-frame clones only and misses some. The table has roughly 170,000 clones, around 74% seen once. Source material: PBMCs. The receptor set was obtained from a female donor in good health and CMV-seronegative. CDR3s include the opening cysteine and the closing phenylalanine or tryptophan. A D gene is named only where the DNA matches it firmly. Some rows have no size entry. The others give once, few or many, or a class for an expanded clone.

v_gene	abundance	d_gene	j_gene	CDR3nt	CDR3aa
TRBV6-6	.	TRBD1	TRBJ1-1	TGTGCCAGCAGCGGCCAGGGGGCGGGGGTGGCTTTCTTT	CASSGQGAGVAFF
TRBV11-2	few	TRBD2	TRBJ2-4	TGTGCCAGCAGCCATGGGGCTAGCGGGGGGGAACTAGCCAAAAACATTCAGTACTTC	CASSHGASGGELAKNIQYF
TRBV14	.	.	TRBJ2-3	TGTGCCAGCAGCCAAGAATATGGCCCGCAGTATTTT	CASSQEYGPQYF
TRBV18	.	.	TRBJ2-7	TGTGCCAGCTCACCGGGGGACATCTCCTACGAGCAGTACTTC	CASSPGDISYEQYF
TRBV10-3	.	.	TRBJ1-2	TGTGCCATCAGTGACCCCGGTGCTAACTATGGCTACACCTTC	CAISDPGANYGYTF
TRBV21-1	.	.	TRBJ2-7	TGTGCCAGCAGCAACACCGGGACAGGGGGTTTCGAGCAGTACTTC	CASSNTGTGGFEQYF
TRBV5-1	.	.	TRBJ2-7	TGCGCCAGCAGCTTCTTGCCACAGGGCACCCCCTACGAGCAGTACTTC	CASSFLPQGTPYEQYF
TRBV7-3	few	.	TRBJ1-1	TGTGCCAGCAGCCAATCCGGACAGCCGAACACTGAAGCTTTCTTT	CASSQSGQPNTEAFF
TRBV4-3	.	TRBD2	TRBJ2-1	TGCGCCAGCAGCCCAAGCGCGGGAGGGTGGAATGAGCAGTTCTTC	CASSPSAGGWNEQFF
TRBV19	.	.	TRBJ1-5	TGTGCCAGTACCCTAGGGGGGGGATGGGGACAGCCCCAGCATTTT	CASTLGGGWGQPQHF
TRBV5-1	once	TRBD1	TRBJ2-5	TGCGCCAGCAGCTACCCAGGGGGCCAAGAGACCCAGTACTTC	CASSYPGGQETQYF
TRBV5-1	once	.	TRBJ2-1	TGCGCCAGCAGCGTGACAGACAATGAGCAGTTCTTC	CASSVTDNEQFF
TRBV30	.	.	TRBJ1-6	TGTGCCTGGAGTGTCAGGGATCACTCCTATAATTCACCCCTCCACTTT	CAWSVRDHSYNSPLHF
TRBV14	.	.	TRBJ1-2	TGTGCCAGCAGCCAAGGCGGGACGGGACGGCGAGGCTACACCTTC	CASSQGGTGRRGYTF
TRBV21-1	.	.	TRBJ1-3	TGTGCCAGCAGCAACAAGCTACCCTCTGGAAACACCATATATTTT	CASSNKLPSGNTIYF
TRBV6-4	.	.	TRBJ2-4	TGTGCCAGCAGTGAAGCAGGGGATAATCACATTCAGTACTTC	CASSEAGDNHIQYF
TRBV6-1	once	.	TRBJ1-1	TGTGCCAGCAACCTACTCGGGGTGGGCACTGAAGCTTTCTTT	CASNLLGVGTEAFF
TRBV7-9	.	TRBD1	TRBJ1-1	TGTGCCAGCAGCTTAGGACAGGGGGCCTGGGTCTTT	CASSLGQGAWVF
TRBV9	.	.	TRBJ1-1	TGTGCCAGCAGCCCCCAGGACAGACCGAACACTGAAGCTTTCTTT	CASSPQDRPNTEAFF
TRBV9	.	.	TRBJ2-3	TGTGCCAGCAGCCCCGGAGATACGCAGTATTTT	CASSPGDTQYF
TRBV6-6	.	.	TRBJ1-1	TGTGCCAGCAGATCTTTCGAGGGTTTTCGGACTGAAGCTTTCTTT	CASRSFEGFRTEAFF
TRBV19	.	.	TRBJ1-1	TGTGCCAGTAGTATGGGGGGATGGACTGAAGCTTTCTTT	CASSMGGWTEAFF
TRBV6-5	.	.	TRBJ2-7	TGTGCCAGCAGCCCCGGTAGAGCCTACGAGCAGTACTTC	CASSPGRAYEQYF
TRBV5-1	.	.	TRBJ2-7	TGCGCCAGCAGCGTGAACAGGCGCGAGCAGTACTTC	CASSVNRREQYF
TRBV18	.	TRBD2	TRBJ2-7	TGTGCCAGCTCACCAAGGGAGGGCCACGACTACGAGCAGTACTTC	CASSPREGHDYEQYF
TRBV7-2	.	.	TRBJ2-1	TGTGCCAGCAGCTTATTTGCGGGGCCGATGAGGAGTGAGCAGTTCTTC	CASSLFAGPMRSEQFF
TRBV7-2	.	.	TRBJ1-1	TGTGCCAGCAGCTTATTCAGGGCTGAAGCTTTCTTT	CASSLFRAEAFF
TRBV6-5	.	TRBD2	TRBJ2-7	TGTGCCAGCGGGGGGGGAACAGGCGCTAGGGGCGAGCAGTACTTC	CASGGGTGARGEQYF
TRBV4-2	.	.	TRBJ1-5	TGTGCCAGCAGCCAAGAGACAAGCAATCAGCCCCAGCATTTT	CASSQETSNQPQHF
TRBV28	few	TRBD1	TRBJ1-4	TGTGCCAGCAGTATTACCGGGACAGGAGGCGAAAAACTGTTTTTT	CASSITGTGGEKLFF
TRBV7-3	.	TRBD2	TRBJ2-3	TGTGCCAGCAGCCGTAGCGGGAGCACAGATACGCAGTATTTT	CASSRSGSTDTQYF
TRBV10-1	.	.	TRBJ1-1	TGCGCCAGCAGTGTGGGGGGAACTGAAGCTTTCTTT	CASSVGGTEAFF
TRBV7-3	.	TRBD1	TRBJ2-6	TGTGCCAGCAGCTTAGTAGACAGGGGAGGCCTCTCTGGGGCCAACGTCCTGACTTTC	CASSLVDRGGLSGANVLTF
TRBV29-1	.	.	TRBJ2-5	TGCAGCGTTGAAGACGGGGGCCAAGAGACCCAGTACTTC	CSVEDGGQETQYF
TRBV5-4	few	TRBD1	TRBJ2-3	TGTGCCAGCAGAGTGACAGGGGCCAGCACAGATACGCAGTATTTT	CASRVTGASTDTQYF
TRBV5-1	.	.	TRBJ2-7	TGCGCCAGCGGACCCCGGGGGAGCTCCTACGAGCAGTACTTC	CASGPRGSSYEQYF
TRBV28	few	TRBD1	TRBJ2-3	TGTGCCAGCAGCCGGGACAGGGGCACAGATACGCAGTATTTT	CASSRDRGTDTQYF
TRBV2	.	TRBD1	TRBJ1-1	TGTGCCAGCAGCCGCCGTTCAACAGGGGGGAGCATGAACACTGAAGCTTTCTTT	CASSRRSTGGSMNTEAFF
TRBV12-2	.	.	TRBJ1-4	TGTGCAAGTCGCTCCGGGCGAGGCGGGGGGCGCAGGGGTGAAAAACTGTTTTTT	CASRSGRGGGRRGEKLFF
TRBV30	.	TRBD2	TRBJ2-1	TGTGCCTGGAGTAACCCGGGACTAGCGGGAGGGGGGAGGAATGAGCAGTTCTTC	CAWSNPGLAGGGRNEQFF
TRBV5-6	.	TRBD1	TRBJ2-7	TGTGCCAGCCTACCGGGACAGGGTATCCACGAGCAGTACTTC	CASLPGQGIHEQYF
TRBV28	once	TRBD2	TRBJ2-1	TGTGCCAGCACGACTAGCGGGAGCTCCCCCGAGCAGTTCTTC	CASTTSGSSPEQFF
TRBV25-1	few	.	TRBJ2-2	TGTGCCAGCAGTGCCCCGATTAAACTATTTTCCCGGGCCGGGGAGCTGTTTTTT	CASSAPIKLFSRAGELFF
TRBV4-3	.	TRBD1	TRBJ2-5	TGCGCCAGCAGCCAAGATAGGGGGTCAGGGGGAACTTCTCAAGAGACCCAGTACTTC	CASSQDRGSGGTSQETQYF
TRBV5-4	.	TRBD2	TRBJ2-3	TGTGCCACCAAGCGGGAGCATCAGGGTACGCAGTATTTT	CATKREHQGTQYF
TRBV7-6	.	TRBD1	TRBJ2-7	TGTGCCAGCAGCTTATATGGGACAGGGGGGTACGAGCAGTACTTC	CASSLYGTGGYEQYF
TRBV5-5	.	.	TRBJ1-1	TGTGCCAGCAGTCGCGTGATCGGGATGAACACTGAAGCTTTCTTT	CASSRVIGMNTEAFF
TRBV19	many	.	TRBJ2-7	TGTGCCAGTAGTCGGCGGGACAGCTCCTACGAGCAGTACTTC	CASSRRDSSYEQYF
TRBV19	.	TRBD1	TRBJ1-5	TGTGCCAGTAGTATAGATCGCTCGGGACAGGTTAATCAGCCCCAGCATTTT	CASSIDRSGQVNQPQHF
TRBV6-4	.	TRBD1	TRBJ2-3	TGTGCCAGCAAAAAACAGGGGACCTCCACAGATACGCAGTATTTT	CASKKQGTSTDTQYF
TRBV10-3	.	TRBD2	TRBJ2-7	TGTGCCATCAGTGGCGGGGGGAGCTCCTACGAGCAGTACTTC	CAISGGGSSYEQYF
TRBV6-5	.	TRBD1	TRBJ1-2	TGTGCCAGCAGCTCCCGCGGACAGGGTCGTGGCTACACCTTC	CASSSRGQGRGYTF
TRBV9	.	TRBD1	TRBJ2-7	TGTGCCAGCAGCCAAAGAACAGGGGCAGACGAGCAGTACTTC	CASSQRTGADEQYF
TRBV6-1	.	TRBD1	TRBJ1-4	TGTGCCAGCAGTGAGGTGACAGGGGGCATAGCTAATGAAAAACTGTTTTTT	CASSEVTGGIANEKLFF
TRBV5-1	few	TRBD1	TRBJ1-5	TGCGCCAGCAGGACAGGGGTGGATCAGCCCCAGCATTTT	CASRTGVDQPQHF
TRBV10-2	few	.	TRBJ2-3	TGCGCCAGCAGGGGGGCTAGCGGATACACAGATACGCAGTATTTT	CASRGASGYTDTQYF
TRBV28	once	.	TRBJ1-3	TGTGCCACTGGGGAGGGCTCCTCTGGAAACACCATATATTTT	CATGEGSSGNTIYF
TRBV10-1	.	.	TRBJ1-1	TGCGCCAGCAGTGAGGGGGCCCGGAACACTGAAGCTTTCTTT	CASSEGARNTEAFF
TRBV7-8	.	TRBD1	TRBJ1-6	TGTGCCAGCAGCTTAGCCGGACAGGGGGCTTCCCCTCTCCACTTT	CASSLAGQGASPLHF